This entry is about one TCR beta chain. As yet, its antigen is unknown. Using immunoSEQ multiplex PCR, the repertoire was profiled, and TCRdb retains in-frame clones only, with some absent. The sample records approximately 150,000 clones, about 90% being singletons. The CDR3 has 16 residues. In germline, CDR1 is SGHVS, CDR2 FQNEAQ. The V end was cut by 2 bases, the J end by 5 bases, with 17 bases between. The sample is drawn from a study of T cell responses to AZD1222 COVID-19 vaccine. The wider study: Both about-4-week and about-12-week second-dose recipients were combined. Points from the study as a whole: When two AZD1222 doses had been given, Spike-specific TCR breadth and depth rose. Donors, mostly white British, included more females; clonal diversity was possibly underestimated.

The specimen comprised peripheral blood, sampled on day 0 of AZD1222 vaccination. The chain uses TRBV7-8 and TRBJ2-3, with D uncertain. This receptor was obtained from an adult in good health. The CDR3 bases are TGTGCCAGCAGCTTACGTCGGGCCTTACCGTTAGATACGCAGTATTTT. It yields the protein CASSLRRALPLDTQYF.